The clone carrying this T cell receptor (beta chain) was seen only a few times. Antigen unknown. The use of a sample-barcoded 5' primer and a J-beta primer mix characterized a second PCR of about 6 to 12 cycles. Template switching added a 12-random-nucleotide identifier to every cDNA molecule. TCRdb called the 5' RACE reads again in MiXCR, with one record for every CDR3 protein. The sample yields about 400,000 distinct CDR3 sequences, 50% to 60% seen once. This sample stems from a study of blood T cells in healthy people across ages. Study-wide results and caveats: Both higher diversity and more naive CD4+ cells marked long-lived donors when set against aged donors. Significant beta diversity loss was already apparent by age approximately 38, declining roughly linearly.

Germline V gives CDR1 KGHSH, CDR2 LQKENI. Deletions cut 4 bases from V and 2 bases from J, with 14 bases between. The CDR3 sequence is 15 residues long. Material: blood. The V and J genes are TRBV18 and TRBJ2-5; tentatively, D is TRBD1 (6 bases). The source of this sequence is a man in his 60s in good health. The CDR3 region is CASSRAGAQQETQYF. CDR3 nucleotide sequence: TGTGCCAGCTCACGGGCAGGGGCCCAGCAAGAGACCCAGTACTTC.